The rows below give T cell receptor beta chains drawn from one sample of a study of blood T cell repertoires in COVID-19. Sequencing used immunoSEQ multiplex PCR; TCRdb keeps in-frame clones, though not all of them. The data contain just under 85,000 clones, approximately 86% of them singletons. Sequencing was performed on peripheral blood. The receptor source for this set is an elderly man with active or convalescent COVID-19. CDR3s include the opening cysteine and the closing phenylalanine or tryptophan. Fields, in order: J gene, D gene, V gene, CDR3 length, clone size, CDR3 DNA, CDR3 protein. D genes are given only for firm matches. Clone size appears in some rows only: once, few, many, or a class for an expanded clone.

TRBJ1-2 | - | TRBV5-1 | 14 | - | TGCGCCAGCAGCTTGGCCCTCAGTAACTATGGCTACACCTTC | CASSLALSNYGYTF
TRBJ1-2 | - | TRBV7-9 | 12 | - | TGTGCCAGCAGCTTAGGGCCCTATGGCTACACCTTC | CASSLGPYGYTF
TRBJ1-2 | - | TRBV15 | 14 | once | TGTGCCACCAGCAGAGATCGTCTAGGCAATGGCTACACCTTC | CATSRDRLGNGYTF
TRBJ1-4 | TRBD1 | TRBV7-2 | 19 | - | TGTGCCAGCAGCGAAACTCGGGACAGGGGGCCCTCGTCTAATGAAAAACTGTTTTTT | CASSETRDRGPSSNEKLFF
TRBJ2-2 | - | TRBV11-3 | 12 | - | TGTGCCAGCAGCTCCCGTTTCGGGGAGCTGTTTTTT | CASSSRFGELFF
TRBJ1-5 | - | TRBV24-1 | 12 | - | TGTGCCACCAGTGATACGGGGAAGCCCCAGCATTTT | CATSDTGKPQHF
TRBJ1-5 | - | TRBV6-6 | 18 | - | TGTGCCAGCAGTCCTACGGTAGGGGCCACCTATAGCAATCAGCCCCAGCATTTT | CASSPTVGATYSNQPQHF
TRBJ1-5 | - | TRBV25-1 | 13 | once | TGTGCCAGTAGACAGGATAGCAATCAGCCCCAGCATTTT | CASRQDSNQPQHF
TRBJ1-1 | - | TRBV7-3 | 13 | - | TGTGCCAGCAGCTTTTCAGGGGTCACTGAAGCTTTCTTT | CASSFSGVTEAFF
TRBJ1-6 | TRBD1 | TRBV13 | 14 | once | TGTGCCAGCAGCTTGGGACAGGGTACGTCACCCCTCCACTTT | CASSLGQGTSPLHF
TRBJ1-2 | TRBD1 | TRBV28 | 14 | - | TGTGCCAGCAGTTCCGGGACAGGGGTCTATGGCTACACCTTC | CASSSGTGVYGYTF
TRBJ2-2 | - | TRBV7-7 | 13 | - | TGTGCTAGCAGCCGTAGCGACACCGGGGAGCTGTTTTTT | CASSRSDTGELFF
TRBJ1-2 | - | TRBV5-6 | 15 | few | TGTGCCAGCAGCCCTTCTGCTTGGCCTAACTATGGCTACACCTTC | CASSPSAWPNYGYTF
TRBJ2-2 | - | TRBV7-2 | 15 | - | TGTGCCAGCAGCGCCGACAGTATAAAGTCCGGGGAGCTGTTTTTT | CASSADSIKSGELFF
TRBJ1-1 | - | TRBV5-4 | 16 | once | TGTGCCAGCAGCGGGGGGGTGGCAGAGATGAACACTGAAGCTTTCTTT | CASSGGVAEMNTEAFF
TRBJ2-1 | TRBD2 | TRBV7-3 | 16 | once | TGTGCCAGCAGCCGGACTAGCGGGAGTACCTACAATGAGCAGTTCTTC | CASSRTSGSTYNEQFF
TRBJ1-3 | - | TRBV18 | 15 | - | TGTGCCAGCTCAAATTCCCAGGGCTCTGGAAACACCATATATTTT | CASSNSQGSGNTIYF
TRBJ1-2 | - | TRBV12-3/TRBV12-4 | 13 | - | TGTGCCAGCAGCCCCGATAACTTCTATGGCTACACCTTC | CASSPDNFYGYTF
TRBJ1-2 | - | TRBV6-1 | 12 | - | TGTGCCAGCAGTGACAGTAACTATGGCTACACCTTC | CASSDSNYGYTF
TRBJ1-2 | - | TRBV15 | 15 | once | TGTGCCACCAGCAGAGACAGTTTAGGGGGCTATGGCTACACCTTC | CATSRDSLGGYGYTF